The 7 T cell receptor beta chains below come from one sample, sequenced in a study of cytomegalovirus exposure and HLA in healthy donors. The study ran its PCR with 60 Vbeta and 13 Jbeta primers. The assay was immunoSEQ multiplex PCR, and TCRdb's table has in-frame clones only and misses some. The sample yields tens of thousands of clones, 75% seen once. Sequencing was performed on PBMCs. These receptors were collected from a man between 65 and 85 years old in good health and CMV-seronegative.

This chain uses TRBV5-6 with TRBJ2-3; TRBD2 agrees at 10 bases. The CDR3 extends over 17 amino acids. Germline CDR1 is SGHDT and CDR2 is YYEEEE. V shed 4 bases, J shed 3 bases, and the junction held 11 bases outside the gene matches. The CDR3: CASSILSGGAGTDTQYF. DNA of the CDR3: TGTGCCAGCAGCATACTCAGCGGGGGGGCCGGGACAGATACGCAGTATTTT.

This clone was recorded only once. The chain links TRBV5-8 to TRBJ2-7, with 7 bases aligning to TRBD1. Germline trimming cut 4 bases from V and 3 bases from J; bases unmatched to any gene: 19. This CDR3 has 18 residues. Germline CDR1 and CDR2: SGHTS and YDEGEE. In nucleotides, the CDR3 is TGTGCCAGCAGCCCCAACGGACCTACAGGGGCTACAAACTACGAGCAGTACTTC. Its translation is CASSPNGPTGATNYEQYF.

This clone appeared a few times. The V and J genes are TRBV10-2 and TRBJ1-1; 8 bases fit TRBD1. The V gene end was trimmed by 6 bases and the J gene end by 1 base; junction bases not matched to a gene: 7. The CDR3 length is 15 residues. Germline V gives CDR1 WSHSY, CDR2 SAAADI. For the CDR3, the DNA is TGCGCCAGCAGCGACAGGGGTTTTGGGAACACTGAAGCTTTCTTT. The encoded protein is CASSDRGFGNTEAFF.

The chain carries TRBV6-5 and TRBJ2-3; D remains unclear. Trimming removed 4 bases from V and 2 bases from J, with 10 bases in between. This CDR3 spans 14 amino acids. Germline CDR1 is MNHEY and CDR2 is SVGAGI. Written as DNA, the CDR3 is TGTGCCAGCAGTTCCAGGATGGCCACAGATACGCAGTATTTT. It yields the protein CASSSRMATDTQYF.

The V and J genes are TRBV5-5 and TRBJ2-6, with D unclear. This CDR3 spans 16 amino acids. Germline loops: CDR1 SGHKS, CDR2 YYEKEE (reference sequence). Trimming cost V 1 base and J 0 bases, with 8 bases left between them. The CDR3 loop reads CASSLTPPSGANVLTF. Here the CDR3 DNA reads TGTGCCAGCAGCTTGACACCCCCCTCTGGGGCCAACGTCCTGACTTTC.

In its sample, this clone was seen a few times. The CDR3 loop is CAIRTEPNTEAFF. Here the CDR3 DNA reads TGTGCCATCAGGACGGAGCCCAACACTGAAGCTTTCTTT. The chain uses TRBV10-3 and TRBJ1-1; D is unresolved. Germline CDR1 is ENHRY and CDR2 is SYGVKD. This CDR3 has 13 residues. With 6 bases removed from V and 2 bases from J, the gap between germline ends came to 10 bases.

V and J are TRBV11-3 and TRBJ2-1; 11 bases agree with TRBD1. The CDR3 is 18 residues long. The germline V gene encodes CDR1 SGHNT and CDR2 YENEEA. Trimming removed 5 bases from V and 0 bases from J; junction bases left unmatched: 9. CDR3 residues: CASSQNYGTGGSYNEQFF. The CDR3 region has the DNA TGTGCCAGCAGCCAAAATTACGGGACAGGGGGCTCCTACAATGAGCAGTTCTTC.